These 27 T cell receptor beta chains share one sample of origin, sequenced in a study of shared clonotypes between healthy human individuals. Naive CD8 cells were CD45RO-negative, positively selected for CCR7, excluding terminally differentiated effector memory CD45RA+ cells. Method: immunoSEQ multiplex PCR; TCRdb's copy keeps in-frame clones and lacks some. The sample records around 700,000 clones, approximately 90% being singletons. Sequencing was carried out using naive CD8+ T cells sorted from blood. The receptors originated from a man aged 25 to 40 in good health.

This clone has just one count. J is TRBJ2-2 and V is TRBV9; 9 bases match TRBD2. CDR1 and CDR2 (germline): SGDLS, YYNGEE. V gave up 2 bases and J gave up 6 bases; unmatched junction bases: 8. The CDR3 extends over 16 amino acids. CDR3 amino acids: CASSVGSGSSPGELFF. The CDR3 region has the DNA TGTGCCAGCAGCGTGGGTAGCGGGAGCTCACCCGGGGAGCTGTTTTTT.

The rearrangement uses TRBV7-9 and TRBJ2-3; possibly TRBD1 or TRBD2 for D (6 bases each). Germline CDR1 SEHNR, CDR2 FQNEAQ (reference sequence). The CDR3 is 16 residues long. V lost 5 bases and J lost 4, with 19 bases in between. CDR3 amino acids: CASSPGRGALADTQYF. The DNA for the CDR3 is TGTGCCAGCAGCCCGGGTAGGGGGGCCCTTGCAGATACGCAGTATTTT.

Details on this clone: The junction and the germline gene differ at one end; a read error may be behind it. V usage is TRBV9 and J usage is TRBJ2-1; maybe TRBD2 (6 bases). The CDR3 extends over 14 amino acids. The germline V gene has CDR1 SGDLS and CDR2 YYNGEE. Here the CDR3 DNA reads TGTGCCAGCAGCGCACGGGACTCCGACAATGAGCAGTTCTTC. Its translation is CASSARDSDNEQFF. Full variable domain (rest looked up from reference TRBV9 and TRBJ2-1): DSGVTQTPKHLITATGQRVTLRCSPRSGDLSVYWYQQSLDQGLQFLIQYYNGEERAKGNILERFSAQQFPDLHSELNLSSLELGDSALYFCASSARDSDNEQFFGPGTRLTVL.

This clone was counted once. The chain carries TRBV4-1 and TRBJ2-2; D possibly corresponds to TRBD2 (5 bases). This CDR3 comprises 15 residues. CDR1 is MGHRA, CDR2 YSYEKL, per germline. V lost 1 base and J lost 7, with 13 bases in between. The CDR3 here is CASSQGFSAGGELFF. The CDR3 region has the DNA TGCGCCAGCAGCCAAGGATTTTCGGCGGGCGGGGAGCTGTTTTTT.

In regard to this clone: The same CDR3 arises from other DNA sequences in this sample as well. The chain joins TRBV27 to TRBJ2-1; TRBD2 agrees at 13 bases. The ends lost 5 bases at V and 8 bases at J; junction bases unmatched: 3. The CDR3 consists of 14 residues. Germline CDR1 is MNHEY and CDR2 is SMNVEV (reference sequence). CDR3 bases: TGTGCCAGCAGTCCCGGACTAGCGGGAGATGAGCAGTTCTTC. Encoded protein: CASSPGLAGDEQFF.

The chain is built from TRBV29-1 and TRBJ2-3, with D unclear. In germline, CDR1 is SQVTM, CDR2 ANQGSEA. The V end was cut by 8 bases, the J end by 4 bases, with 7 bases between. CDR3 length: 10 amino acids. The CDR3 DNA sequence: TGCAGCCCTTGGTCAGATACGCAGTATTTT. Residues: CSPWSDTQYF.

The chain carries TRBV10-1 and TRBJ2-5; TRBD1 aligns across 7 bases. The germline gives CDR1 WNHNN, CDR2 SYGVQD (reference sequence). V lost 6 bases and J lost 2; bases outside the gene matches: 9. The CDR3 runs to 15 residues. As DNA, the CDR3 is TGCGCCAGCAGCCCGGGACAGATCTATCAAGAGACCCAGTACTTC. Translating gives CASSPGQIYQETQYF.

CDR3 bases: TGTGCCAGCAGTGAATGGGACAGGGAAGATCTTAATGAAAAACTGTTTTTT. Translated, it gives CASSEWDREDLNEKLFF. This chain uses TRBV25-1 with TRBJ1-4; 9 bases map to TRBD1. This CDR3 is 17 amino acids long. The V and J ends lost 1 base and 4 bases, in that order; junction bases with no gene match: 7. Per germline, CDR1 MGHDK and CDR2 SYGVNS. The entire variable domain, with the rest obtained from reference TRBV25-1 and TRBJ1-4, is as follows: EADIYQTPRYLVIGTGKKITLECSQTMGHDKMYWYQQDPGMELHLIHYSYGVNSTEKGDLSSESTVSRIRTEHFPLTLESARPSHTSQYLCASSEWDREDLNEKLFFGSGTQLSVL.

The chain has TRBV27 and TRBJ2-1; 11 bases align to TRBD2. CDR3 size: 16 residues. The ends lost 6 bases at V and 4 bases at J; junction bases unmatched: 8. The germline gives CDR1 MNHEY, CDR2 SMNVEV (reference sequence). CDR3 loop: CASRRMGTSGYNEQFF. The CDR3 DNA is TGTGCCAGCAGACGAATGGGGACTAGCGGATACAATGAGCAGTTCTTC.

This sequence joins TRBV18 and TRBJ2-3; unclear D gene. Germline V gene sequence: CDR1 KGHSH, CDR2 LQKENI. The CDR3 is 12 amino acids. V was clipped by 3 bases and J by 11 bases, with 12 bases between them. CDR3 sequence (DNA): TGTGCCAGCTCACCCCTGGCGGAAGAGCAGTATTTT. It translates to CASSPLAEEQYF.

The chain carries TRBV5-6 and TRBJ2-7; either TRBD1 or TRBD2 may fit D (5 bases each). This CDR3 spans 15 amino acids. Trimming took off 4 bases at V and 9 bases at J, with 23 bases between the two ends. Germline values: CDR1 SGHDT, CDR2 YYEEEE. CDR3 nucleotides: TGTGCCAGCAGCCCAACGGGGCTTCAGACGGCCAGGCAGTACTTC. Translating it yields CASSPTGLQTARQYF.

A few counts support this clone. The chain has TRBV7-9 and TRBJ2-1; no definite D call. CDR1 SEHNR and CDR2 FQNEAQ come from the germline V gene (reference sequence). This CDR3 has 12 amino acids. The V end was cut by 5 bases, the J end by 5 bases, with 7 bases between. The CDR3 DNA follows: TGTGCCAGCAGCCCCGGCAACAATGAGCAGTTCTTC. Residues: CASSPGNNEQFF.

With regard to this clone: Additional DNA sequences in this sample encode the identical CDR3. V and J are TRBV10-3 and TRBJ2-7; 8 bases are a match to TRBD1. The ends lost 3 bases at V and 2 bases at J; junction bases unmatched: 0. CDR1 is ENHRY and CDR2 is SYGVKD in the germline V gene. The CDR3 loop spans 13 amino acids. The CDR3 sequence: CAISDRGPYEQYF. The DNA for the CDR3 is TGTGCCATCAGTGACAGGGGGCCCTACGAGCAGTACTTC.

The chain links TRBV7-9 to TRBJ2-5; no definite D call. The V end lost 1 base, the J end lost 5 bases, and 8 bases lay between the germline ends. The CDR3 runs to 13 residues. The germline V gene encodes CDR1 SEHNR and CDR2 FQNEAQ (reference sequence). The DNA for the CDR3 is TGTGCCAGCAGCTTAGTGGACGGGGAGACCCAGTACTTC. Translated, it gives CASSLVDGETQYF. The variable domain in full, with the rest retrieved from reference TRBV7-9 and TRBJ2-5, is DTGVSQNPRHKITKRGQNVTFRCDPISEHNRLYWYRQTLGQGPEFLTYFQNEAQLEKSRLLSDRFSAERPKGSFSTLEIQRTEQGDSAMYLCASSLVDGETQYFGPGTRLLVL.

The genes are TRBV12-5 and TRBJ2-7, with TRBD1 matching 9 bases. V shed 5 bases, J shed 0 bases, and the junction held 11 bases outside the gene matches. Germline CDR1 is LGHNT and CDR2 is FRNRAP. This CDR3 spans 17 amino acids. CDR3 amino acids: CASGVHRGRPASYEQYF. In nucleotides, the CDR3 is TGTGCTAGTGGTGTACACAGGGGGCGTCCCGCCTCCTACGAGCAGTACTTC.

This rearrangement joins TRBV4-1 to TRBJ2-7, with D tentatively TRBD2 (5 bases). Germline V gene sequence: CDR1 MGHRA, CDR2 YSYEKL. This CDR3 has 16 residues. V was cut by 2 bases and J by 2 bases, with 16 bases left in between. DNA for the CDR3: TGCGCCAGCAGCCAACTGGATGGTAGCGCTGCCTACGAGCAGTACTTC. Its protein product is CASSQLDGSAAYEQYF.

This chain links TRBV7-9 with TRBJ2-2; D remains unclear. Trimming pared 8 bases from V and 8 bases from J, leaving 9 bases between. Germline loops: CDR1 SEHNR, CDR2 FQNEAQ (reference sequence). The CDR3 runs 11 residues. The CDR3 DNA reads as TGTGCCAGCTGGAGTACTGGGGAGCTGTTTTTT. Amino acids: CASWSTGELFF.

This chain uses TRBV23-1 with TRBJ1-5; TRBD1 aligns across 8 bases. TRBV23-1 is flagged as an ORF with uncertain function. V lost 7 bases to trimming and J lost 5 bases; unmatched junction nucleotides: 7. The CDR3 has 14 residues. The CDR3 sequence: CASISGTGHQPQHF. The CDR3 DNA reads as TGCGCCAGCATATCCGGGACAGGTCATCAGCCCCAGCATTTT.

The chain uses TRBV10-3 and TRBJ2-6, with 8 bases that match TRBD1. Germline V gene sequence: CDR1 ENHRY, CDR2 SYGVKD. This CDR3 has 16 amino acids. V dropped 7 bases and J dropped 5; count of bases not matched to a gene: 10. The CDR3 nucleotides read TGTGCCATCACCACGCCCCAGGGGGCCAGGGCCAACGTCCTGACTTTC. It encodes CAITTPQGARANVLTF.

The chain combines TRBV18 with TRBJ2-5; D is perhaps TRBD2 (6 bases). The CDR3 runs to 16 residues. The germline V and J ends were trimmed by 3 bases and 5 bases, with 19 bases remaining between them. CDR1 and CDR2 (germline): KGHSH, LQKENI. CDR3 in amino acids: CASSPSTGSFGETQYF. The DNA of the CDR3 is TGTGCCAGCTCACCGTCTACCGGGAGCTTTGGGGAGACCCAGTACTTC.

In its sample, this clone was seen once. CDR3 DNA sequence: TGTGCCAGCAGAAGACCGGGACAGAGGACCGGGGAGCTGTTTTTT. It is translated as CASRRPGQRTGELFF. The chain employs TRBV28 and TRBJ2-2; 7 bases agree with TRBD1. V lost 6 bases to trimming and J lost 5 bases; unmatched junction nucleotides: 9. This CDR3 contains 15 residues. Germline-derived CDR1 and CDR2 are MDHEN and SYDVKM.

This clone was seen a few times. This CDR3 is missing its conserved last phenylalanine or tryptophan, likely due to a read error. It is unclear where the CDR3 begins or ends on the DNA, so no DNA is shown, and the CDR3 is as TCRdb lists it. V and J are TRBV10-3 and TRBJ1-1; the table names TRBD1, a call not compared with the DNA. The CDR3 is 13 residues long, ends included. CDR1 ENHRY and CDR2 SYGVKD come from the germline V gene. The CDR3 protein is CAISKLGPGHEGI.

DNA of the CDR3: TGCAGCGTTGACGGCGGGCTCCAAGAGACCCAGTACTTC. Its translation is CSVDGGLQETQYF. This rearrangement joins TRBV29-1 to TRBJ2-5; a possible D gene is TRBD2 (5 bases). Germline V gene lookup returns CDR1 SQVTM and CDR2 ANQGSEA. V lost 3 bases and J lost 1, with 9 bases in between. The CDR3 has 13 residues.

The chain couples TRBV29-1 to TRBJ2-3; D ambiguous. The germline V and J ends were trimmed by 4 bases and 0 bases, with 8 bases remaining between them. Germline V CDR1 and CDR2: SQVTM, ANQGSEA. The CDR3 length is 13 residues. The CDR3 bases are TGCAGCGTTGTCGTGGAGAGCACAGATACGCAGTATTTT. As protein: CSVVVESTDTQYF.

The V and J genes are TRBV29-1 and TRBJ1-2, with TRBD1 as a possible D gene (5 bases). The CDR3 has 13 residues. The ends were cut back, 4 bases at V and 4 bases at J, with 13 bases in the middle. Germline V CDR1 and CDR2: SQVTM, ANQGSEA. CDR3 amino acids: CSVGPDRSYGYTF. CDR3 bases: TGCAGCGTTGGTCCTGACAGATCCTATGGCTACACCTTC.

This clone was counted between two and nine times. The chain combines TRBV30 with TRBJ1-1, with D unresolved. The V end was cut by 3 bases, the J end by 1 base, with 12 bases between. Germline V lookup: CDR1 GTSNPN, CDR2 SVGIG (reference sequence). The CDR3 has 14 residues. The CDR3 bases are TGTGCCTGGAGCCGATCGGCAACGAACACTGAAGCTTTCTTT. Protein product: CAWSRSATNTEAFF. Variable domain in full (rest from reference TRBV30 and TRBJ1-1): SQTIHQWPATLVQPVGSPLSLECTVEGTSNPNLYWYRQAAGRGLQLLFYSVGIGQISSEVPQNLSASRPQDRQFILSSKKLLLSDSGFYLCAWSRSATNTEAFFGQGTRLTVV.

As concerns this clone: The identical CDR3 is also encoded by other nucleotide sequences in the sample. The chain combines TRBV4-1 with TRBJ2-7; D is undetermined. The ends were cut back, 0 bases at V and 4 bases at J, with 7 bases in the middle. Germline CDR1 is MGHRA and CDR2 is YSYEKL. The CDR3 has 13 amino acids. The CDR3 DNA is TGCGCCAGCAGCCAAGATGCTGGGTACGAGCAGTACTTC. Its translation: CASSQDAGYEQYF.